Here is one T cell receptor (beta chain) with its context. Its antigen is unknown. MiXCR, run by TCRdb on the reads, gives a single entry per CDR3 protein. The sample has roughly 700,000 distinct CDR3 sequences, around a third seen once; the top ten hold 15% to 20%. The data originate from a study of T cell repertoires in cytomegalovirus infection. CDR1 MNHNS and CDR2 SASEGT come from the germline V gene. The CDR3 totals 19 residues. Unmatched junction bases numbered 13, after V lost 4 bases and J lost 4 bases. The TCR was taken from a human donor in good health (CMV status not recorded). Some clones in this sample may be carry-over from other donors' samples. Sequencing was performed on cultured PBMCs, taken from culture after CMV antigen stimulation. This chain uses TRBV6-1 with TRBJ2-5, with 15 bases lining up with TRBD2. CDR3 loop: CASSGGLAGGFRGSETQYF. The CDR3 DNA follows: TGTGCCAGCAGTGGGGGACTAGCGGGGGGTTTTAGGGGGTCAGAGACCCAGTACTTC.